The next 15 T cell receptor beta chains were all read from a single sample in a study of shared clonotypes between healthy human individuals. The repertoire was sequenced with immunoSEQ multiplex PCR; TCRdb's copy has only in-frame clones and lacks some. Of around 2.3 million clones listed, under 97% were seen once; the top ten hold approximately 0.13%. Specimen: naive CD4+ T cells sorted from blood. Subset in this sample: CD45RA+ positively selected. The receptors stem from a man aged 18 to 35 in good health.

There are a few counts of this clone. The J gene is TRBJ1-1, the V gene TRBV30; no definite D call. V was shortened by 0 bases and J by 6 bases, with 8 bases between the two germline ends. In germline, CDR1 is GTSNPN, CDR2 SVGIG (reference sequence). The CDR3 sequence is 12 residues long. The DNA of the CDR3 is TGTGCCTGGAGTGTTGGAAACGCTGAAGCTTTCTTT. It specifies CAWSVGNAEAFF.

J is TRBJ1-6 and V is TRBV15; maybe TRBD1 (5 bases). Trimming pared 4 bases from V and 7 bases from J, leaving 14 bases between. The CDR3 is 15 amino acids. Germline values: CDR1 LNHNV, CDR2 YYDKDF (reference sequence). CDR3 coding DNA: TGTGCCACCAGCATATTCAGGGCTGACAATTCACCCCTCCACTTT. Protein product: CATSIFRADNSPLHF.

The chain couples TRBV6-5 to TRBJ2-1; 9 positions match TRBD1. The CDR3 contains 15 residues. The V gene's germline CDR1 is MNHEY and CDR2 SVGAGI. V lost 2 bases and J lost 5; bases outside the gene matches: 4. The CDR3 sequence: CASSYGTGLNNEQFF. The CDR3 DNA sequence: TGTGCCAGCAGTTACGGGACAGGGCTAAACAATGAGCAGTTCTTC.

The chain links TRBV7-9 to TRBJ2-7; tentative D call: TRBD1 (5 bases). This CDR3 is 13 amino acids long. The germline V and J ends were trimmed by 5 bases and 3 bases, with 11 bases remaining between them. The germline V gene has CDR1 SEHNR and CDR2 FQNEAQ (reference sequence). The CDR3 DNA reads as TGTGCCAGCAGCCTCCTCAGGGACTACGAGCAGTACTTC. The encoded protein is CASSLLRDYEQYF.

The genes are TRBV6-1 and TRBJ2-3; TRBD1 matches at 7 bases. Trimming at V came to 3 bases and at J to 0 bases, leaving 6 bases not matched to a gene. The length of the CDR3 is 16 residues. Germline lookup yields CDR1 MNHNS and CDR2 SASEGT. In DNA, the CDR3 is TGTGCCAGCAGTGAGATAGGGGGCCGTAGCACAGATACGCAGTATTTT. It specifies CASSEIGGRSTDTQYF.

The J gene is TRBJ2-3, the V gene TRBV6-6; TRBD2 is a possible D gene (5 bases). This CDR3 spans 14 amino acids. The germline CDR1 and CDR2 sequences are MNHNY and SVGAGI (reference sequence). The V gene lost 4 bases and the J gene lost 5 bases, with 13 bases spanning the gap. In DNA form, the CDR3 reads TGTGCCAGCAGTTCCCTACGGGGTGGAGATACGCAGTATTTT. This sequence encodes CASSSLRGGDTQYF.

The CDR3 loop is CAWSISGNEQFF. In DNA form, the CDR3 reads TGTGCCTGGAGCATTAGCGGTAATGAGCAGTTCTTC. The rearrangement links TRBV30 to TRBJ2-1, with D maybe TRBD2 (6 bases). Trimming removed 3 bases at V and 7 bases at J, with 10 bases between. The CDR3 runs 12 residues. Germline lookup yields CDR1 GTSNPN and CDR2 SVGIG (reference sequence).

This chain links TRBV5-4 with TRBJ2-3, with a weak D call TRBD1 (6 bases). Germline V gives CDR1 SGHNT, CDR2 YYREEE (reference sequence). V dropped 5 bases and J dropped 0 bases, with 13 bases sitting between them. There are 15 residues in the CDR3. The CDR3 is CASRPPGTSTDTQYF. CDR3 DNA sequence: TGTGCCAGCAGGCCCCCCGGGACAAGCACAGATACGCAGTATTTT.

The chain employs TRBV5-4 and TRBJ2-3; 7 bases are a match to TRBD2. The germline V gene encodes CDR1 SGHNT and CDR2 YYREEE (reference sequence). J was trimmed by 2 bases and V by 5 bases; bases with no gene match: 8. CDR3 length: 15 amino acids. CDR3 amino acids: CASSPVAGATDTQYF. In DNA form, the CDR3 reads TGTGCCAGCAGTCCAGTAGCGGGTGCCACAGATACGCAGTATTTT.

J is TRBJ2-2 and V is TRBV27; 8 bases match TRBD1. Trimming cost V 6 bases and J 5 bases; bases outside gene matches: 5. The CDR3 is 14 residues long. The germline V gene encodes CDR1 MNHEY and CDR2 SMNVEV (reference sequence). CDR3 coding DNA: TGTGCCAGCAGGACGGACAGGGTGACCGGGGAGCTGTTTTTT. This codes for CASRTDRVTGELFF.

This chain connects TRBV5-5 to TRBJ2-5; D not certain. The CDR3 is made up of 14 amino acids. Germline V lookup: CDR1 SGHKS, CDR2 YYEKEE (reference sequence). V lost 2 bases and J lost 1, with 9 bases in between. In DNA, the CDR3 is TGTGCCAGCAGCTTCACGGCAGTCCAAGAGACCCAGTACTTC. It translates to CASSFTAVQETQYF.

The chain uses TRBV19 and TRBJ1-4, with 10 bases that match TRBD1. The CDR3 loop spans 17 amino acids. Germline CDR1 is LNHDA and CDR2 is SQIVND (reference sequence). V lost 5 bases and J lost 2; bases outside the gene matches: 8. CDR3: CASSEPGQGTTNEKLFF. The CDR3 region has the DNA TGTGCCAGTAGTGAACCGGGACAGGGGACCACTAATGAAAAACTGTTTTTT.

The V and J genes are TRBV7-2 and TRBJ2-1, with 10 bases that match TRBD2. Germline V gene sequence: CDR1 SGHTA, CDR2 FQGNSA. The CDR3 runs 17 residues. V dropped 5 bases and J dropped 8; count of bases not matched to a gene: 15. The CDR3 nucleotides read TGTGCCAGCAGCCCACGTTTACTAGCGGGATATATCGATGAGCAGTTCTTC. Protein sequence: CASSPRLLAGYIDEQFF.

V usage is TRBV19 and J usage is TRBJ1-3; weak D call: TRBD1 (5 bases). This CDR3 is built from 18 residues. V was pared by 5 bases and J by 1 base, with 21 bases between. CDR1 LNHDA and CDR2 SQIVND come from the germline V gene (reference sequence). The CDR3 region has the DNA TGTGCCAGTAGTGGGCCGGCAGGGTCGGCCATTTCTGGAAACACCATATATTTT. This sequence encodes CASSGPAGSAISGNTIYF.

This clone was seen once. The rearrangement uses TRBV11-2 and TRBJ2-2; 11 nucleotides agree with TRBD2. Per the germline V gene, CDR1 is SGHAT and CDR2 is FQNNGV. J lost 6 bases, V lost 6 bases, and 6 bases had no gene match. The CDR3 sequence is 15 residues long. CDR3 bases: TGTGCCAGCAGGATAGCGGGAGGGCCTTCCGGGGAGCTGTTTTTT. It encodes CASRIAGGPSGELFF. The complete variable domain, with remaining parts taken from reference TRBV11-2 and TRBJ2-2, reads EAGVAQSPRYKIIEKRQSVAFWCNPISGHATLYWYQQILGQGPKLLIQFQNNGVVDDSQLPKDRFSAERLKGVDSTLKIQPAKLEDSAVYLCASRIAGGPSGELFFGEGSRLTVL.